This passage covers 7 T cell receptor beta chains from one sample sequenced in a study of molecular identifiers for immune sequencing clone quantification. TCRdb recomputed calls from the PCR reads with MiXCR, one row per CDR3 protein. The data show roughly 320,000 distinct CDR3 sequences, 24% seen once. Material: naive CD8+ T cells from blood, with Jurkat cell RNA spiked in. Sample subset: FACS-sorted CD8+CD4-CCR7+CD45RA+ naive T cells. Receptors were obtained from a human donor in good health. Some libraries in this study had Jurkat cell RNA spiked in.

This clonotype showed up many times. The chain has TRBV9 and TRBJ2-6, with 11 bases fitting TRBD1. J lost 4 bases, V lost 7 bases, and 7 bases had no gene match. Germline CDR1 and CDR2: SGDLS and YYNGEE. There are 16 residues in the CDR3. The CDR3 DNA is TGTGCCAGCGAGGACAGGGGGCAAGACGGGGCCAACGTCCTGACTTTC. Its protein product is CASEDRGQDGANVLTF.

In this sample, this clonotype turned up many times. This sequence joins TRBV13 and TRBJ2-1; 9 bases align to TRBD2. The V and J ends lost 5 bases and 3 bases, in that order; junction bases with no gene match: 5. The germline CDR1 and CDR2 sequences are PRHDT and FYEKMQ (reference sequence). The CDR3 runs to 15 residues. CDR3 in amino acids: CASSLRLADYNEQFF. The CDR3 coding sequence is TGTGCCAGCAGCCTCAGACTAGCGGACTACAATGAGCAGTTCTTC.

This clonotype was detected only a few times. The junction departs from germline at one end; a sequencing error may be responsible. The chain has TRBV18 and TRBJ2-3; D not resolved. CDR3 size: 13 residues. From germline, CDR1 is KGHSH and CDR2 LQKENI. The CDR3 is CASPPGSTDTQYF. CDR3 in DNA: TGTGCCAGCCCACCGGGTAGCACAGATACGCAGTATTTT.

V is TRBV7-8 and J is TRBJ1-1; 10 bases match TRBD1. V trimming: 7 bases; J trimming: 5 bases; junction bases outside the gene matches: 13. The CDR3 is 16 amino acids. Germline CDR1 is SGHVS and CDR2 is FQNEAQ. CDR3 sequence (DNA): TGTGCCAGCAACCCTGCTTTGGGACAGGGGTATACTGAAGCTTTCTTT. Translation: CASNPALGQGYTEAFF.

This clonotype showed up just a few times. The chain has TRBV13 and TRBJ2-3; TRBD2 aligns across 7 bases. Looked up from germline, CDR1 is PRHDT and CDR2 is FYEKMQ (reference sequence). This CDR3 comprises 18 residues. Germline trimming cut 4 bases from V and 0 bases from J; bases unmatched to any gene: 13. CDR3 sequence reads: CASSSPNPRETSTDTQYF. In DNA form, the CDR3 reads TGTGCCAGCAGCTCCCCCAATCCGCGGGAGACTAGCACAGATACGCAGTATTTT.

The chain carries TRBV4-3 and TRBJ1-1; no firm D call. Trimming pared 0 bases from V and 0 bases from J, leaving 11 bases between. The CDR3 is made up of 16 amino acids. Germline V gene data show CDR1 as LGHNA and CDR2 as YSLEER. This CDR3 reads CASSQDQYPMNTEAFF. In DNA, the CDR3 is TGCGCCAGCAGCCAAGATCAATACCCTATGAACACTGAAGCTTTCTTT.

The CDR3 protein is CASSVGLSRNYEDNYGYTF. CDR3 nucleotides: TGTGCCAGCAGTGTAGGGCTTTCACGCAATTACGAAGATAACTATGGCTACACCTTC. The V gene is TRBV2, the J gene TRBJ1-2, with no clear D. CDR3 length: 19 residues. The germline CDR1 and CDR2 sequences are SNHLY and FYNNEI. Deletions cut 4 bases from V and 1 base from J, with 25 bases between.